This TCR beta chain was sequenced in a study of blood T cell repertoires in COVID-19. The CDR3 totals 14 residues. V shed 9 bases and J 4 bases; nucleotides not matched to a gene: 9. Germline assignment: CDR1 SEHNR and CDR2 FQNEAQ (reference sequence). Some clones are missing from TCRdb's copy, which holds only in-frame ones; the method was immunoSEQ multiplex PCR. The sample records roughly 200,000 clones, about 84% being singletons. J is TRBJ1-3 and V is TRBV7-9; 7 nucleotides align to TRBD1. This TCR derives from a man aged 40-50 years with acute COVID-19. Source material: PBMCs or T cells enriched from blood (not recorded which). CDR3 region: CASLTDRSGNTIYF. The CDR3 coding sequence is TGTGCCAGTCTCACGGACAGGTCCGGAAACACCATATATTTT.